This record looks at one TCR beta chain sequence and its context. Its matching antigen is unknown. Trimming shortened V by 0 bases and J by 5 bases, and 11 bases separated the two germline ends. CDR3 length equals 15 residues. The germline V gene has CDR1 SGHRS and CDR2 YFSETQ. The PCR ran on 60 Vbeta and 13 Jbeta primers. Here immunoSEQ multiplex PCR was the method, and the copy in TCRdb shows in-frame clones only, minus some. Of 150,000 or so clones listed, about three quarters are singletons. The data belong to a study of cytomegalovirus exposure and HLA in healthy donors. Points from the study as a whole: In vitro checks showed that three CMV-associated chains really do target CMV antigens. 164 TCR beta chains were listed as cytomegalovirus-associated.

V is TRBV5-1 and J is TRBJ2-2; TRBD1 is a possible D gene (6 bases). This sequence was found in a woman in her thirties or forties in good health and CMV-seronegative. Sequences were obtained from PBMCs. CDR3 protein: CASSLGGTQTGELFF. CDR3 bases: TGCGCCAGCAGCTTGGGAGGGACACAGACCGGGGAGCTGTTTTTT.